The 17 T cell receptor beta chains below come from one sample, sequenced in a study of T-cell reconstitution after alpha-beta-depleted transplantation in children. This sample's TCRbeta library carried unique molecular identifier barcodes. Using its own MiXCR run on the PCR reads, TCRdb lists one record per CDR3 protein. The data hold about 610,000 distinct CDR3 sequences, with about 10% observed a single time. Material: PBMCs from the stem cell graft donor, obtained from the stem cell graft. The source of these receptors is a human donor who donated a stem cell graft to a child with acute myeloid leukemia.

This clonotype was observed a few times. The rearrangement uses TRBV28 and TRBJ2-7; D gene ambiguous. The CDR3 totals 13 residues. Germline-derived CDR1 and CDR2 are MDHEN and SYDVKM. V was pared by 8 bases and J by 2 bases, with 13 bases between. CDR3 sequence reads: CASGSGQTYEQYF. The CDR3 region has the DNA TGTGCCAGCGGATCGGGTCAAACCTACGAGCAGTACTTC.

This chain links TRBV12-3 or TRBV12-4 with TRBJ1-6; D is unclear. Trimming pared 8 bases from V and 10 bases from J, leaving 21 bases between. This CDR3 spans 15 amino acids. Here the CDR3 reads CASRPNRARGSPLHF. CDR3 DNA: TGTGCCAGCCGCCCGAACAGAGCACGAGGGTCACCCCTCCACTTT.

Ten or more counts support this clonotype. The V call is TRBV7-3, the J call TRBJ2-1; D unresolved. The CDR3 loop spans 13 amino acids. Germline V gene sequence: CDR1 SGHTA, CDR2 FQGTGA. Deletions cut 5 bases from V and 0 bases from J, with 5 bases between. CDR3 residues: CASSASSYNEQFF. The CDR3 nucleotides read TGTGCCAGCAGCGCGAGCTCCTACAATGAGCAGTTCTTC.

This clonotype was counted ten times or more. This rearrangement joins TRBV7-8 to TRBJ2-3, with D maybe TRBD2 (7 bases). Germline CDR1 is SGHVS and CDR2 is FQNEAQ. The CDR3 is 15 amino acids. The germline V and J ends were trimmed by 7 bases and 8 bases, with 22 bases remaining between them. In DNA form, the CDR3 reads TGTGCCAGCACCTCCGCTCTAGCGGAGGGGGGTACGCAGTATTTT. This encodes CASTSALAEGGTQYF.

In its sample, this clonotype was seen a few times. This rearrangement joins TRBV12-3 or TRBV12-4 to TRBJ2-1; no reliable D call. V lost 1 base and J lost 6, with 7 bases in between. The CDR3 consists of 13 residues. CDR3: CASSLGQVNEQFF. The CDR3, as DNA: TGTGCCAGCAGTTTAGGTCAGGTCAATGAGCAGTTCTTC.

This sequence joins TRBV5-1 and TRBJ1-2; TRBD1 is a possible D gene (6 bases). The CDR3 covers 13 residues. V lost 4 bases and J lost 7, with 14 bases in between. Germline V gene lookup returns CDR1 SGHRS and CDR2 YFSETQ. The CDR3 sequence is CASSRTALGGYTF. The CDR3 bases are TGCGCCAGCAGCAGGACAGCCCTCGGTGGCTACACCTTC.

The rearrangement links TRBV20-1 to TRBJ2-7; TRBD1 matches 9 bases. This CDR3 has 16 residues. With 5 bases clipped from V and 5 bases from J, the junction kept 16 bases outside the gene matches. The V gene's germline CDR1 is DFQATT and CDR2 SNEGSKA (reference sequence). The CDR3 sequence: CSAPPGQGTLRHEQYF. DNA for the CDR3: TGCAGTGCTCCACCGGGACAGGGTACCCTTCGCCACGAGCAGTACTTC.

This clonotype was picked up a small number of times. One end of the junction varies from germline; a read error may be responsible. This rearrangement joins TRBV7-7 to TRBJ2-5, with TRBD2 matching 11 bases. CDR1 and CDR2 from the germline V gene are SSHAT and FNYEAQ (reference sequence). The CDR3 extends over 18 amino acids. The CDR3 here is CASSPLLAGGMLVETQYF. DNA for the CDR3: TGTGCTAGCAGCCCCCTTCTAGCGGGAGGAATGTTAGTAGAGACCCAGTACTTC. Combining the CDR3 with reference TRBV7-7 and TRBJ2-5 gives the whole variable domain GAGVSQSPRYKVTKRGQDVTLRCDPISSHATLYWYQQALGQGPEFLTYFNYEAQPDKSGLPSDRFSAERPEGSISTLTIQRTEQRDSAMYRCASSPLLAGGMLVETQYFGPGTRLLVL.

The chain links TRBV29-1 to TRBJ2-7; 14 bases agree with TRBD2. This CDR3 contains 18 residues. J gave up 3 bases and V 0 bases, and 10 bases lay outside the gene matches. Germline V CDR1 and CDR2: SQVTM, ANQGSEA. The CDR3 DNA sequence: TGCAGCGTTGAAGATAGGCTGGGACTAGCGGGAGAGAACTACGAGCAGTACTTC. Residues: CSVEDRLGLAGENYEQYF.

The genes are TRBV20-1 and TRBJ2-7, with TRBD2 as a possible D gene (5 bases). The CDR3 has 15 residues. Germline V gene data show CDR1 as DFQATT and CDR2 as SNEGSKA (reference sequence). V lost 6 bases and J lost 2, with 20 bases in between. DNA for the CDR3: TGCAGTGCGGATCCCTTTACGGGATCCCCCTACGAGCAGTACTTC. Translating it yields CSADPFTGSPYEQYF.

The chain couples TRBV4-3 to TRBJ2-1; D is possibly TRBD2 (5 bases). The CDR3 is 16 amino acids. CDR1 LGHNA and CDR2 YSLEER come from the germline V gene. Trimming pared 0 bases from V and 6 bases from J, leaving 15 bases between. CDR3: CASSQDVTPRGNEQFF. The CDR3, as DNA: TGCGCCAGCAGCCAAGATGTGACGCCCCGGGGCAATGAGCAGTTCTTC.

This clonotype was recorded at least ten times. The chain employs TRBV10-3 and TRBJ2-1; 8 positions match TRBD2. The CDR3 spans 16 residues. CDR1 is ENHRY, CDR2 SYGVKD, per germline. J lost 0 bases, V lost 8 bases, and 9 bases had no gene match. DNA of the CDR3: TGTGCCATCGGTATAGCGGGAACAAGCTCCTACAATGAGCAGTTCTTC. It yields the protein CAIGIAGTSSYNEQFF.

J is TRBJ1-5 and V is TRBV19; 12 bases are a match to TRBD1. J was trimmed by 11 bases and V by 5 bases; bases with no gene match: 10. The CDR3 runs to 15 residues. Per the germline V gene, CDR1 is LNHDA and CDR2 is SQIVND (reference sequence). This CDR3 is CASSPGQGARGAQHF. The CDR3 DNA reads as TGTGCCAGTAGTCCGGGACAGGGGGCGCGAGGTGCCCAGCATTTT.

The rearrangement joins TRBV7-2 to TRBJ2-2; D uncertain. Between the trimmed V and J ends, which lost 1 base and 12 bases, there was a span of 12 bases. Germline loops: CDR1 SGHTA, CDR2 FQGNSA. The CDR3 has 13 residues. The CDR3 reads CASSLGGTTKLFF. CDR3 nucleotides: TGTGCCAGCAGCTTAGGAGGAACGACAAAGCTGTTTTTT. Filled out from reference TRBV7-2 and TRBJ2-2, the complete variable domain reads GAGVSQSPSNKVTEKGKDVELRCDPISGHTALYWYRQSLGQGLEFLIYFQGNSAPDKSGLPSDRFSAERTGGSVSTLTIQRTQQEDSAVYLCASSLGGTTKLFFGEGSRLTVL.

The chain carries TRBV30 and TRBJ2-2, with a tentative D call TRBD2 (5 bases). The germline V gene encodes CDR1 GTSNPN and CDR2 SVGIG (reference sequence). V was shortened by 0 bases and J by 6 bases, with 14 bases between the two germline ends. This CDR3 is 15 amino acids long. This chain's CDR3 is CAWSVGAVVAGELFF. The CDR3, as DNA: TGTGCCTGGAGTGTGGGAGCTGTGGTCGCCGGGGAGCTGTTTTTT. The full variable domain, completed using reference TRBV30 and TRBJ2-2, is SQTIHQWPATLVQPVGSPLSLECTVEGTSNPNLYWYRQAAGRGLQLLFYSVGIGQISSEVPQNLSASRPQDRQFILSSKKLLLSDSGFYLCAWSVGAVVAGELFFGEGSRLTVL.

In nucleotides, the CDR3 is TGTGCCACCAGTGATGAACAACAGGGGGAGAGAGGCTACACCTTC. Amino acid sequence: CATSDEQQGERGYTF. The V and J genes are TRBV24-1 and TRBJ1-2, with 8 bases that match TRBD1. Germline V CDR1 and CDR2: KGHDR, SFDVKD. The CDR3 runs 15 residues. The V segment lost 3 bases and the J segment 8 bases; nucleotides outside the gene matches: 10.

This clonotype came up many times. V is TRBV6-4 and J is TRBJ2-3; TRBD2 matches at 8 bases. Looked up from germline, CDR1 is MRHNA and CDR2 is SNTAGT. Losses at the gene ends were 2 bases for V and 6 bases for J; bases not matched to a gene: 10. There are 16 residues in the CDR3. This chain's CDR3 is CASSDEDGRATDTQYF. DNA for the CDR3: TGTGCCAGCAGTGACGAAGACGGGAGGGCCACGGATACGCAGTATTTT.